This T cell receptor (beta chain) was identified in a study of OX40 agonist ivuxolimab in advanced cancers. Looking at the study overall: Every 2 weeks, patients got intravenous ivuxolimab at one of six dose levels (0.01-10 mg/kg). Overall study results and limits: Still undetermined is the antigen specificity of the expanded peripheral T cells.

As to this clone: Its antigen is undetermined.

The table came from immunoSEQ multiplex PCR; TCRdb's copy has only in-frame clones and leaves some out. Of 71,000 or so clones listed, approximately 80% are singletons. Between the trimmed V and J ends, which lost 5 bases and 9 bases, there was a span of 26 bases. Germline V gene sequence: CDR1 LNHNV, CDR2 YYDKDF (reference sequence). There are 16 residues in the CDR3. This specimen was CD4+ or CD8+ T cells sorted from blood, taken in a trial of the OX40 agonist ivuxolimab. The chain uses TRBV15 and TRBJ2-7, with D possibly being TRBD1 or TRBD2 (5 bases each). The sequence was collected from an adult with an advanced solid tumor such as melanoma, head and neck, liver or kidney cancer. The CDR3 DNA reads as TGTGCCACCAGCCGGGGATCACGGGGCAACCCGCAGTGGCAGTACTTC. Its translation: CATSRGSRGNPQWQYF.